One TCR beta chain is described in this entry. Trimming shortened V by 1 base and J by 6 bases, and 14 bases separated the two germline ends. The CDR3 covers 15 residues. In germline, CDR1 is SGHRS, CDR2 YFSETQ. This sample was included in a study of shared clonotypes between healthy human individuals. On the study more broadly: Donors had three CD4 naive, three CD4 memory, two CD8 naive and one CD8 memory plate apiece.

Per sorted-subset replicate PCR, input was around 200 ng DNA, representing 30,000 or so T cell genomes. Using immunoSEQ multiplex PCR, the repertoire was profiled, and TCRdb retains in-frame clones only, with some absent. The sample holds some 2.3 million clones, more than 85% seen once. This sequence originates from a man between 18 and 29 years old in good health. Some clones in this sample may be carry-over from other donors' samples. Sequenced material: naive CD4+ T cells from PBMCs. Subset described: CD45RA+ positively selected. The chain carries TRBV5-1 and TRBJ2-1, with D unclear. CDR3 protein: CASSLTGPRVNEQFF. The CDR3 nucleotides read TGCGCCAGCAGCTTGACCGGTCCAAGGGTCAATGAGCAGTTCTTC.